The 2 T cell receptor beta chains listed next were all sequenced from one sample in a study of blood T cell repertoires in COVID-19 (dated by TCRdb to 2019 to 2021). Library preparation was by the immunoSEQ multiplex PCR assay. The source is immuneACCESS, and TCRdb retained only in-frame sequences with V and J called. Part of the clones is not carried over; for the studies checked, unresolved V genes explain less than half of this, and the remainder is unexplained. Counted in this sample were approximately 290,000 clones; around nine tenths of them appeared once. Roughly an eighth of the sample lies in the top ten. The sample was peripheral blood. The receptors originated from a woman between 55 and 75 years old with acute or convalescent COVID-19.

The V call is TRBV6-4, the J call TRBJ1-5, with D possibly TRBD1 on 6 matching bases. Looked up from germline, CDR1 is MRHNA and CDR2 is SNTAGT. V was pared by 8 bases and J by 4 bases, with 27 bases between. The CDR3 runs to 18 residues. CDR3 loop: CASSPGGGQRPSNQPQHF. The CDR3 nucleotides read TGTGCCAGCTCCCCGGGGGGCGGTCAGCGGCCTTCGAATCAGCCCCAGCATTTT.

The chain employs TRBV11-3 and TRBJ2-5; 11 bases line up with TRBD2. This CDR3 has 16 residues. Germline loops: CDR1 SGHNT, CDR2 YENEEA. V shed 4 bases, J shed 3 bases, and the junction held 7 bases outside the gene matches. CDR3 protein: CASSSTSGKHEETQYF. As DNA, the CDR3 is TGTGCCAGCAGCTCGACTAGCGGGAAGCATGAAGAGACCCAGTACTTC.